Below, 10 T cell receptor beta chains from the same sample are listed, as sequenced in a study of fetal regulatory T cell absence and autoimmunity. TCRdb's table, derived via immunoSEQ multiplex PCR, lists solely in-frame clones and lacks some. The sample shows 95,000 or so clones, more than 70% of them seen only once. Sequenced sample: pancreas tissue. The source of these receptors is a male donor with IPEX syndrome.

This clone has a handful of counts. The chain joins TRBV7-2 to TRBJ1-5; D is possibly TRBD1 (5 bases). CDR3 length: 15 residues. In germline, CDR1 is SGHTA, CDR2 FQGNSA. Deletions cut 2 bases from V and 7 bases from J, with 15 bases between. This chain's CDR3 is CASSLNARVRQPQHF. The CDR3 DNA reads as TGTGCCAGCAGCTTAAATGCCAGGGTTAGGCAGCCCCAGCATTTT.

CDR3 coding DNA: TGTGCCAGCAGCTTTTCGGACATTGGAAACACCATATATTTT. Its protein is CASSFSDIGNTIYF. This chain uses TRBV5-4 with TRBJ1-3, with a possible D match to TRBD1 (5 bases). Germline V lookup: CDR1 SGHNT, CDR2 YYREEE (reference sequence). V lost 2 bases and J 3 bases, leaving 9 bases between the germline ends. CDR3 length: 14 amino acids.

The V gene is TRBV12-5, the J gene TRBJ1-2; D may be TRBD1 (6 bases). Germline V gene lookup returns CDR1 LGHNT and CDR2 FRNRAP. The CDR3 sequence is 14 residues long. V lost 6 bases to trimming and J lost 8 bases, with 19 bases between them. CDR3 amino acids: CASGMTGRPGGYTF. The CDR3 DNA follows: TGTGCTAGTGGGATGACAGGCCGGCCCGGGGGCTACACCTTC.

The chain combines TRBV2 with TRBJ1-4, with D tentatively TRBD1 (5 bases). There are 13 residues in the CDR3. Germline V gene sequence: CDR1 SNHLY, CDR2 FYNNEI. Trimming took 8 bases from V and 1 from J, leaving 8 bases between them. The CDR3 protein is CASRTLTNEKLFF. The CDR3 DNA follows: TGTGCCAGCCGGACACTAACTAATGAAAAACTGTTTTTT. Based on the CDR3 plus reference TRBV2 and TRBJ1-4, the full variable domain is EPEVTQTPSHQVTQMGQEVILRCVPISNHLYFYWYRQILGQKVEFLVSFYNNEISEKSEIFDDQFSVERPDGSNFTLKIRSTKLEDSAMYFCASRTLTNEKLFFGSGTQLSVL.

V gene TRBV5-1 combines with J gene TRBJ1-3; 7 bases fit TRBD1. Germline CDR1 and CDR2: SGHRS and YFSETQ. The CDR3 is 15 amino acids. The junction had 7 bases not matched to a gene; V was cut back by 3 bases and J by 4 bases. CDR3 region: CASSSQGGTGNTIYF. CDR3 in DNA: TGCGCCAGCAGCTCCCAGGGGGGTACAGGAAACACCATATATTTT.

V and J are TRBV7-9 and TRBJ2-3; D possibly corresponds to TRBD2 (6 bases). The CDR3 spans 14 residues. In germline, CDR1 is SEHNR, CDR2 FQNEAQ (reference sequence). The V end was cut by 4 bases, the J end by 1 base, with 9 bases between. The DNA for the CDR3 is TGTGCCAGCAGCTCGCCTAGCGGCACAGATACGCAGTATTTT. It yields the protein CASSSPSGTDTQYF.

J is TRBJ2-1 and V is TRBV30; D remains ambiguous. Germline V lookup: CDR1 GTSNPN, CDR2 SVGIG (reference sequence). V lost 0 bases, J lost 5 bases, and 8 bases lay in between. CDR3 length: 13 amino acids. This CDR3 is CAWSVSEHNEQFF. The CDR3 DNA reads as TGTGCCTGGAGTGTGTCGGAACACAATGAGCAGTTCTTC.

The V gene is TRBV5-8, the J gene TRBJ2-1, with TRBD1 matching 9 bases. There are 14 residues in the CDR3. CDR1 and CDR2 from the germline V gene are SGHTS and YDEGEE. Unmatched junction bases numbered 5, after V lost 3 bases and J lost 7 bases. The CDR3 is CASSYGQGWNEQFF. The CDR3 bases are TGTGCCAGCAGCTACGGACAGGGGTGGAATGAGCAGTTCTTC.

The chain uses TRBV19 and TRBJ2-2; TRBD2 matches at 9 bases. CDR3 length: 16 residues. The germline gives CDR1 LNHDA, CDR2 SQIVND (reference sequence). V was pared by 4 bases and J by 5 bases, with 8 bases of the junction left unmatched. CDR3 in amino acids: CASSTGLALGTGELFF. The CDR3 bases are TGTGCCAGTAGTACCGGACTAGCGTTGGGGACCGGGGAGCTGTTTTTT.

CDR3 region: CASSTTTYAGEAFF. The CDR3 DNA reads as TGTGCCAGCAGCACGACGACTTATGCTGGTGAAGCTTTCTTT. This chain uses TRBV7-9 with TRBJ1-1; D ambiguous. V was trimmed by 5 bases and J by 7 bases, leaving 17 bases between them. This CDR3 is built from 14 residues. The germline V gene encodes CDR1 SEHNR and CDR2 FQNEAQ (reference sequence).